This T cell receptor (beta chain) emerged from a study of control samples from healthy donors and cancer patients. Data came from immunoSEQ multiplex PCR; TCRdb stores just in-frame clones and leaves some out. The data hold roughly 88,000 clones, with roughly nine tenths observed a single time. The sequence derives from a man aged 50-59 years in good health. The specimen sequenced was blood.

As DNA, the CDR3 is TGTGCCAGCAGTTATACTAGCTCCTACAATGAGCAGTTCTTC. Its translation: CASSYTSSYNEQFF. The V call is TRBV13, the J call TRBJ2-1; possible D gene TRBD2, 5 bases. The CDR3 runs 14 residues. CDR1 PRHDT and CDR2 FYEKMQ come from the germline V gene (reference sequence). V was shortened by 6 bases and J by 0 bases, with 9 bases between the two germline ends.